One and the same sample provided the 24 T cell receptor beta chains below, sequenced in a study of cytomegalovirus exposure and HLA in healthy donors. The PCR used 60 Vbeta and 13 Jbeta primers. Produced via immunoSEQ multiplex PCR; TCRdb's table is partial and in-frame only. Of over 150,000 clones in the sample, approximately 78% were seen once. Sample: PBMCs. These receptors were obtained from a woman in her fifties or sixties in good health and CMV-seropositive.

V usage is TRBV29-1 and J usage is TRBJ1-2; 11 nucleotides align to TRBD1. The CDR3 is 13 amino acids. Germline V gene lookup returns CDR1 SQVTM and CDR2 ANQGSEA. Trimming took 5 bases from V and 4 from J; bases not matched to a gene: 3. The CDR3 loop reads CSVLGTGGYGYTF. CDR3 DNA sequence: TGCAGCGTTCTGGGGACAGGGGGCTATGGCTACACCTTC.

This clone was picked up one time. The chain uses TRBV6-4 and TRBJ1-1; no clear D. CDR3 length: 14 residues. Trimming cost V 10 bases and J 1 base, with 16 bases left between them. Germline CDR1 MRHNA, CDR2 SNTAGT. CDR3 loop: CATQTRVGNTEAFF. In DNA, the CDR3 is TGTGCCACCCAAACTCGAGTTGGGAACACTGAAGCTTTCTTT.

The chain links TRBV5-8 to TRBJ1-4; no reliable D call. CDR1 and CDR2 from the germline V gene are SGHTS and YDEGEE. This CDR3 has 17 amino acids. V lost 3 bases and J 6 bases, leaving 21 bases between the germline ends. The CDR3 bases are TGTGCCAGCAGCTCACGAGGGAAGATCCCCGATTATGAAAAACTGTTTTTT. It translates to CASSSRGKIPDYEKLFF.

This chain uses TRBV10-3 with TRBJ1-1; no definite D call. V lost 4 bases and J lost 4, with 10 bases in between. Germline CDR1 and CDR2: ENHRY and SYGVKD. CDR3 length: 13 amino acids. The CDR3 region is CAISATRSTEAFF. The CDR3 bases are TGTGCCATCAGTGCGACGCGGTCCACTGAAGCTTTCTTT.

This clone was picked up a small number of times. The CDR3 DNA reads as TGTGCCAGCAGCTTCCCAGGCGATGAGCAGTTCTTC. Its protein is CASSFPGDEQFF. The chain combines TRBV7-3 with TRBJ2-1; D uncertain. Germline V lookup: CDR1 SGHTA, CDR2 FQGTGA. V was cut by 3 bases and J by 8 bases, with 8 bases left in between. This CDR3 has 12 residues.

CDR3 in amino acids: CASSPPSQGGGYTF. In DNA, the CDR3 is TGTGCCAGCTCACCACCGAGTCAGGGCGGTGGCTACACCTTC. This chain joins TRBV18 and TRBJ1-2, with D tentatively TRBD1 (5 bases). Trimming removed 0 bases at V and 7 bases at J, with 12 bases between. Germline values: CDR1 KGHSH, CDR2 LQKENI. The CDR3 has 14 amino acids.

The chain employs TRBV27 and TRBJ2-1; a possible D gene is TRBD2 (5 bases). V was cut by 3 bases and J by 6 bases, with 15 bases left in between. The CDR3 contains 15 residues. Germline assignment: CDR1 MNHEY and CDR2 SMNVEV (reference sequence). Here the CDR3 reads CASSLTLEAGNEQFF. Here the CDR3 DNA reads TGTGCCAGCAGTTTGACCCTGGAGGCAGGCAATGAGCAGTTCTTC.

The genes are TRBV7-9 and TRBJ2-7; no reliable D call. Germline CDR1 SEHNR, CDR2 FQNEAQ (reference sequence). V gave up 4 bases and J gave up 6 bases, with 10 bases separating them. The CDR3 extends over 12 amino acids. CDR3 in amino acids: CASSSITGEQYF. CDR3 sequence (DNA): TGTGCCAGCAGCTCGATAACCGGCGAGCAGTACTTC.

This clone was recorded once. This chain joins TRBV6-1 and TRBJ1-1; D unclear. Germline V CDR1 and CDR2: MNHNS, SASEGT. CDR3 size: 13 residues. Between the trimmed V and J ends, which lost 5 bases and 1 base, there was a span of 8 bases. CDR3 sequence: CASSTTANTEAFF. The DNA of the CDR3 is TGTGCCAGCAGTACAACAGCGAACACTGAAGCTTTCTTT.

The V gene is TRBV29-1, the J gene TRBJ2-2; 8 nucleotides line up with TRBD2. V lost 1 base, J lost 4 bases, and 5 bases stayed unmatched. The CDR3 is made up of 15 amino acids. Per the germline V gene, CDR1 is SQVTM and CDR2 is ANQGSEA. CDR3 region: CSVEVRGLVTGELFF. Written as DNA, the CDR3 is TGCAGCGTTGAAGTCCGGGGACTAGTCACCGGGGAGCTGTTTTTT.

This clone appeared a single time. This chain uses TRBV5-5 with TRBJ2-2; 8 bases line up with TRBD1. CDR1 SGHKS and CDR2 YYEKEE come from the germline V gene (reference sequence). V trimming: 4 bases; J trimming: 5 bases; junction bases outside the gene matches: 10. The CDR3 extends over 16 amino acids. CDR3 region: CASSHAGTGGTGELFF. The CDR3 DNA reads as TGTGCCAGCAGCCACGCTGGGACAGGCGGGACCGGGGAGCTGTTTTTT.

The chain combines TRBV4-2 with TRBJ2-7; 11 bases are a match to TRBD1. With 2 bases clipped from V and 4 bases from J, the junction kept 1 base outside the gene matches. Germline CDR1 LGHNA, CDR2 YNFKEQ. This CDR3 region has 14 residues. CDR3 residues: CASSQRDRGYEQYF. CDR3 in DNA: TGTGCCAGCAGCCAAAGGGACAGGGGGTACGAGCAGTACTTC.

The V and J genes are TRBV5-1 and TRBJ2-5; 7 bases match TRBD1. The J call may be mistaken, given a closer DNA end match to TRBJ2-7. Germline lookup yields CDR1 SGHRS and CDR2 YFSETQ. The CDR3 consists of 12 residues. CDR3 loop: CASQGQPYEQYF. The CDR3 DNA reads TGCGCCAGCCAGGGACAGCCCTACGAGCAGTACTTC.

V and J are TRBV5-4 and TRBJ2-7; 7 nucleotides align to TRBD1. Germline V CDR1 and CDR2: SGHNT, YYREEE (reference sequence). The CDR3 is 13 residues long. The junction had 3 bases not matched to a gene; V was cut back by 4 bases and J by 2 bases. CDR3 nucleotides: TGTGCCAGCAGCACGACAGGGACCTACGAGCAGTACTTC. This translates into CASSTTGTYEQYF.

This clone is a singleton in its sample. The rearrangement uses TRBV5-4 and TRBJ2-5, with 11 bases identical to TRBD2. After removal of 4 bases from V and 11 bases from J, the junction contained 13 bases not matched to a gene. This CDR3 region has 15 residues. Germline loops: CDR1 SGHNT, CDR2 YYREEE (reference sequence). The CDR3 coding sequence is TGTGCCAGCAGCCTAGGCACTAGCGGGGGAAGTGAGCAGTACTTC. It translates to CASSLGTSGGSEQYF.

The genes are TRBV6-5 and TRBJ1-2; D is possibly TRBD1 (5 bases). V was clipped by 0 bases and J by 8 bases, with 10 bases between them. CDR1 is MNHEY, CDR2 SVGAGI, per germline. The CDR3 spans 13 residues. CDR3 sequence: CASSYSRGVGYTF. CDR3 coding DNA: TGTGCCAGCAGTTACTCCCGGGGGGTCGGCTACACCTTC.

For the CDR3, the DNA is TGTGCCAGCAAGCTAGCGGGGCCTGGAACCGGGGAGCTGTTTTTT. This encodes CASKLAGPGTGELFF. V is TRBV2 and J is TRBJ2-2, with TRBD2 identical over 9 bases. J was trimmed by 5 bases and V by 7 bases; bases with no gene match: 8. In germline, CDR1 is SNHLY, CDR2 FYNNEI. The CDR3 is 15 amino acids.

J is TRBJ2-1 and V is TRBV2; 11 bases agree with TRBD1. CDR3 length: 15 amino acids. J was trimmed by 6 bases and V by 5 bases; bases with no gene match: 6. Germline V gene data show CDR1 as SNHLY and CDR2 as FYNNEI. Here the CDR3 reads CASSPDRGLGNEQFF. The DNA of the CDR3 is TGTGCCAGCAGTCCGGACAGGGGGCTTGGCAATGAGCAGTTCTTC.

The J gene is TRBJ2-3, the V gene TRBV5-1; no clear D gene. Germline values: CDR1 SGHRS, CDR2 YFSETQ. The CDR3 extends over 14 amino acids. V lost 4 bases to trimming and J lost 6 bases, with 15 bases between them. This CDR3 reads CASSPSTPSDTQYF. The CDR3, as DNA: TGCGCCAGCAGCCCCTCAACACCATCCGATACGCAGTATTTT. Full variable domain (outside the CDR3, taken from reference TRBV5-1 and TRBJ2-3): KAGVTQTPRYLIKTRGQQVTLSCSPISGHRSVSWYQQTPGQGLQFLFEYFSETQRNKGNFPGRFSGRQFSNSRSEMNVSTLELGDSALYLCASSPSTPSDTQYFGPGTRLTVL.

CDR3 sequence (DNA): TGTGCCAGCAGTTTTTTGGGCCCGAGCTCCTATAATTCACCCCTCCACTTT. It encodes CASSFLGPSSYNSPLHF. The rearrangement links TRBV5-4 to TRBJ1-6; D ambiguous. The germline CDR1 and CDR2 sequences are SGHNT and YYREEE (reference sequence). This CDR3 has 17 residues. Trimming removed 5 bases at V and 0 bases at J, with 15 bases between.

The rearrangement links TRBV5-1 to TRBJ1-2; no clear D. V shed 0 bases and J shed 3 bases, with 9 bases lying between them. This CDR3 spans 14 amino acids. Germline V CDR1 and CDR2: SGHRS, YFSETQ. CDR3 protein: CASSLEAGYYGYTF. CDR3 coding DNA: TGCGCCAGCAGCTTGGAGGCGGGGTACTATGGCTACACCTTC.

The chain uses TRBV6-1 and TRBJ1-3; D remains ambiguous. The CDR3 covers 11 residues. Germline V CDR1 and CDR2: MNHNS, SASEGT. Deletions cut 6 bases from V and 6 bases from J, with 6 bases between. The CDR3 loop is CASSLLNTIYF. In nucleotides, the CDR3 is TGTGCCAGCAGCCTATTAAACACCATATATTTT.

V usage is TRBV7-9 and J usage is TRBJ2-7, with D perhaps matching TRBD1 (6 bases). In germline, CDR1 is SEHNR, CDR2 FQNEAQ (reference sequence). V was trimmed by 0 bases and J by 3 bases, leaving 12 bases between them. This CDR3 comprises 15 residues. The CDR3 region is CASSLADTGSYEQYF. The CDR3 DNA reads as TGTGCCAGCAGCTTAGCGGACACAGGGAGCTACGAGCAGTACTTC.

Written as DNA, the CDR3 is TGTGCCAGCACGACAGGGACCGGTTCACCCCTCCACTTT. Amino acids: CASTTGTGSPLHF. The chain employs TRBV7-9 and TRBJ1-6; TRBD1 aligns across 7 bases. From germline, CDR1 is SEHNR and CDR2 FQNEAQ (reference sequence). This CDR3 comprises 13 residues. J was trimmed by 9 bases and V by 7 bases; bases with no gene match: 6.